This T cell receptor beta chain was documented in a study of early T cells in non-severe SARS-CoV-2 infection. In the study overall: Unpaired chains resulted from sequencing bulk RNA of unsorted whole blood. Study-level findings and limits: A preference for anti-spike CD8 responses marked VDJdb matching, which missed private and CD4 specificities.

Individually, cDNA molecules had unique molecular identifiers attached to them. A single record per CDR3 protein comes from TCRdb applying MiXCR to the 5' RACE reads. The sample lists about 72,000 distinct CDR3 sequences, over 9.5% occurring once. CDR3 length: 16 residues. Germline values: CDR1 SGDLS, CDR2 YYNGEE. V lost 5 bases to trimming and J lost 2 bases; unmatched junction nucleotides: 6. This clonotype was observed a handful of times. Antigen specificity is unknown. This receptor was obtained from an adult who was a healthcare worker with PCR-confirmed SARS-CoV-2 infection or an uninfected control (not recorded which). Specimen: whole blood, collected at baseline. This chain links TRBV9 with TRBJ2-1; 11 bases map to TRBD2. The CDR3 coding sequence is TGTGCCAGCAGTCCCCTAGCGGGGGGACCCTACAATGAGCAGTTCTTC. Its translation is CASSPLAGGPYNEQFF. The full variable domain, its missing parts supplied by reference TRBV9 and TRBJ2-1, is DSGVTQTPKHLITATGQRVTLRCSPRSGDLSVYWYQQSLDQGLQFLIQYYNGEERAKGNILERFSAQQFPDLHSELNLSSLELGDSALYFCASSPLAGGPYNEQFFGPGTRLTVL.